This T cell receptor (beta chain) was found in a study of response to subunit inactivated influenza vaccine (dated by TCRdb to the late 2010s). Regarding the study in general: Deep quantitative profiling of the T cell receptor repertoire was used in the study to follow responses to a trivalent subunit inactivated influenza vaccine.

V is reduced by 5 bases and J by 6 bases, leaving a spacing of 9 bases between them. Inclusive of the bounding cysteine and phenylalanine, the CDR3 is 12 residues long. Solely the CDR3 DNA is kept, with 36 bases framed from the first base. This clonotype has at least ten counts. Its antigen is unknown. The sample holds no much larger clone one base away, and base qualities are not on file. Libraries came from RT-PCR. Sequencing took place on an Illumina HiSeq 2500. TCRdb ran its own pipeline on the public reads, namely fastp trimming at Q25 and MiXCR clone calling, and kept in-frame beta chains. Each entry is one CDR3 protein sequence, shown with its most common DNA and genes. For this sample the table gives about 700,000 distinct CDR3 sequences, of which 11% to 15% were detected only once. The leading ten clones occupy 7.6% of the sample. Study-wide conclusions, independent of this receptor: The authors proposed that each seasonal influenza vaccination may bring in only a limited number of new T cells.

Sequences were derived from PBMCs from blood, sampled roughly 15 days before vaccination. The V and J genes are TRBV12-3 or TRBV12-4 and TRBJ2-3, with the D gene call left open. The sequence derives from a middle-aged man who received an inactivated influenza vaccine. Donor details come from another sample of the same person, matched by shared clones. In nucleotides, the sequence is TGTGCCAGCAGTAGACGGGTGGATACGCAGTATTTT. Its translation reads: CASSRRVDTQYF.